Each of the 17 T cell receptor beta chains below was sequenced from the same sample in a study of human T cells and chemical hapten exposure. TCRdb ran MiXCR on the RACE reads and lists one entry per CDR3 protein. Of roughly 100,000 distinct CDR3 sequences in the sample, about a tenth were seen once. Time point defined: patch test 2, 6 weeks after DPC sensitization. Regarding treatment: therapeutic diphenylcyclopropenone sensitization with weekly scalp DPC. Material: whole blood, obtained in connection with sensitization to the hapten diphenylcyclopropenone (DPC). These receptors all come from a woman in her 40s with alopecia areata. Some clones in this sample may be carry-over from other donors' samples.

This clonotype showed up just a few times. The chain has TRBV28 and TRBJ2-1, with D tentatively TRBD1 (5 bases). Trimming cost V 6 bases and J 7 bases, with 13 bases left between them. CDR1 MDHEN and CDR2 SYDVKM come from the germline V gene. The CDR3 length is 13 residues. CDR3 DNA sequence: TGTGCCAGCAGCCAGGGTATGCGGAATGAGCAGTTCTTC. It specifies CASSQGMRNEQFF.

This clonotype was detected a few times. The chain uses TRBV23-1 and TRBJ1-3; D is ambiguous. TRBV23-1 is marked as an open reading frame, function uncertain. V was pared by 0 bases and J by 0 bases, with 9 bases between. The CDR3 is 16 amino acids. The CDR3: CASSQSDGGSGNTIYF. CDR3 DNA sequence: TGCGCCAGCAGTCAATCAGACGGCGGCTCTGGAAACACCATATATTTT.

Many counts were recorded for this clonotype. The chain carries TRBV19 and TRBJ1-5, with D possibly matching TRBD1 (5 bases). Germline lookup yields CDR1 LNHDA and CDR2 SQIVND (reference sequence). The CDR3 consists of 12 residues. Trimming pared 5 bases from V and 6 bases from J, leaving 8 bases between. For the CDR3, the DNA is TGTGCCAGTAGTCTGAGGGGTCAGCCCCAGCATTTT. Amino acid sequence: CASSLRGQPQHF.

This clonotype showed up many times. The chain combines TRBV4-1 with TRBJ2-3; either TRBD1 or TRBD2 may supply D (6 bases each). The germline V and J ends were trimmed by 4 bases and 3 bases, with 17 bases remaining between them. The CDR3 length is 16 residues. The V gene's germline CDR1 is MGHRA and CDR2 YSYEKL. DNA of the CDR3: TGCGCCAGCAGCCCAGGGGATGCGCGGGAAACAGATACGCAGTATTTT. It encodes CASSPGDARETDTQYF.

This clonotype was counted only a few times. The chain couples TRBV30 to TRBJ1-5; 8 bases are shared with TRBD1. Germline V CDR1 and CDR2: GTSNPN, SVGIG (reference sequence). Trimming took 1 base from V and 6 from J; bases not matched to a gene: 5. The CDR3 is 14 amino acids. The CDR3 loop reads CAWSGQGNGQPQHF. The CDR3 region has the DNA TGTGCCTGGAGTGGACAGGGGAATGGTCAGCCCCAGCATTTT.

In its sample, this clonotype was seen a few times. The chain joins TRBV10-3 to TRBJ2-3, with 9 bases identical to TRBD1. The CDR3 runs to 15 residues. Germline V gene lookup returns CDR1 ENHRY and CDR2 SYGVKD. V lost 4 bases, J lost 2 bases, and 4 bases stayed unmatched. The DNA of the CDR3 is TGTGCCATCAGTGTCGACAGGGGGATCACAGATACGCAGTATTTT. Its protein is CAISVDRGITDTQYF.

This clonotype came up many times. The CDR3 nucleotides read TGCAGTGCTAGAGTGGGAGTGTACGAGCAGTACTTC. This sequence encodes CSARVGVYEQYF. The chain uses TRBV20-1 and TRBJ2-7; TRBD2 might be the D (5 bases). The CDR3 runs 12 residues. Trimming removed 1 base at V and 4 bases at J, with 8 bases between. Germline V gives CDR1 DFQATT, CDR2 SNEGSKA (reference sequence).

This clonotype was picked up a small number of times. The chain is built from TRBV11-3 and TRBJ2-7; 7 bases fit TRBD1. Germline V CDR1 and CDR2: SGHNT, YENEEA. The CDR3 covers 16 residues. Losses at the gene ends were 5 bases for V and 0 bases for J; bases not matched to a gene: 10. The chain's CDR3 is CASSVTSTGSSYEQYF. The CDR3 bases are TGTGCCAGCAGCGTAACGTCGACAGGGAGCTCCTACGAGCAGTACTTC.

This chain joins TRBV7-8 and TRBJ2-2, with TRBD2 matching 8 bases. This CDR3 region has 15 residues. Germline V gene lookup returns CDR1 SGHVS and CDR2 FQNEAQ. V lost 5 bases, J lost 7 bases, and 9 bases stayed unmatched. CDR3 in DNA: TGTGCCAGCAGCCATCGGACTAGCTCCGGCGGGGAGCTGTTTTTT. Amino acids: CASSHRTSSGGELFF.

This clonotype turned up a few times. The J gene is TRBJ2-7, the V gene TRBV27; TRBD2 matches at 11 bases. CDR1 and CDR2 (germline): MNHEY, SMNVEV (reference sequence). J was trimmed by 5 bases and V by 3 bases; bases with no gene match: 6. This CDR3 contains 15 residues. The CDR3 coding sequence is TGTGCCAGCAGTTTCCAGACTAGCGGGATCGACGAGCAGTACTTC. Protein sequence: CASSFQTSGIDEQYF.

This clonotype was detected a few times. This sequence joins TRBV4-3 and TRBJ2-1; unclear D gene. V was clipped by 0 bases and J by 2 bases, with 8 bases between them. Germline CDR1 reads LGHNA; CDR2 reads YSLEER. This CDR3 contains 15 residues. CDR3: CASSQDSYPYNEQFF. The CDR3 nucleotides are TGCGCCAGCAGCCAAGATTCCTATCCCTACAATGAGCAGTTCTTC.

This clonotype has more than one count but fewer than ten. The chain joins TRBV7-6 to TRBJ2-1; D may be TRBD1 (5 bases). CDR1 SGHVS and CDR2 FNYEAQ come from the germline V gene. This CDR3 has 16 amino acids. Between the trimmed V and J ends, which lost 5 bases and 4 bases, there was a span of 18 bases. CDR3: CASSTKLGVGYNEQFF. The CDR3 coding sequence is TGTGCCAGCAGCACCAAGCTAGGGGTTGGGTACAATGAGCAGTTCTTC. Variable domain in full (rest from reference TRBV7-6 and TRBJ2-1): GAGVSQSPRYKVTKRGQDVALRCDPISGHVSLYWYRQALGQGPEFLTYFNYEAQQDKSGLPNDRFSAERPEGSISTLTIQRTEQRDSAMYRCASSTKLGVGYNEQFFGPGTRLTVL.

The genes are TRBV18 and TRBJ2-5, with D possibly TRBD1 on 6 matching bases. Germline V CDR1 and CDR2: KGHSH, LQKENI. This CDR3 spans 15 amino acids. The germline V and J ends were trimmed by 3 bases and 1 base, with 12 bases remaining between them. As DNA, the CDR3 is TGTGCCAGCTCACCTTTCGGACAGCTCCAAGAGACCCAGTACTTC. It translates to CASSPFGQLQETQYF.

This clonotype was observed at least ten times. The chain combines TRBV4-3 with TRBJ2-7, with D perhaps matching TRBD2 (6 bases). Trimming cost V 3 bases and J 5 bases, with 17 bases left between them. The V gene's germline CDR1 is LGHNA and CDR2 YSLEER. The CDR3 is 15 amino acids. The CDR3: CASSHRLGEFHEQYF. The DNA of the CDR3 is TGCGCCAGCAGCCATCGACTAGGGGAGTTCCACGAGCAGTACTTC.

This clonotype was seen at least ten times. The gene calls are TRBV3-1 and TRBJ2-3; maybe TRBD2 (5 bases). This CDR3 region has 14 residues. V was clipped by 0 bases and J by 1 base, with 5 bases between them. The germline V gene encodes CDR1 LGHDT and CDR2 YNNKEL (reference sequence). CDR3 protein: CASSQEAGTDTQYF. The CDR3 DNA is TGTGCCAGCAGCCAAGAAGCGGGCACAGATACGCAGTATTTT.

DNA for the CDR3: TGCAGTGCTCCCCGACTAGCGGGCACAGATACGCAGTATTTT. Residues: CSAPRLAGTDTQYF. The rearrangement links TRBV20-1 to TRBJ2-3, with 9 bases that match TRBD2. The CDR3 totals 14 residues. CDR1 is DFQATT and CDR2 is SNEGSKA in the germline V gene (reference sequence). J was trimmed by 1 base and V by 5 bases; bases with no gene match: 4.

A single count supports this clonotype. This CDR3 reads CASRGQGGYEQYF. Here the CDR3 DNA reads TGTGCCAGCAGAGGACAGGGTGGGTACGAGCAGTACTTC. This chain uses TRBV11-1 with TRBJ2-7, with 8 nucleotides matching TRBD1. Unmatched junction bases numbered 5, after V lost 6 bases and J lost 4 bases. Germline values: CDR1 SGHAT, CDR2 FQDESV (reference sequence). The CDR3 length is 13 residues.